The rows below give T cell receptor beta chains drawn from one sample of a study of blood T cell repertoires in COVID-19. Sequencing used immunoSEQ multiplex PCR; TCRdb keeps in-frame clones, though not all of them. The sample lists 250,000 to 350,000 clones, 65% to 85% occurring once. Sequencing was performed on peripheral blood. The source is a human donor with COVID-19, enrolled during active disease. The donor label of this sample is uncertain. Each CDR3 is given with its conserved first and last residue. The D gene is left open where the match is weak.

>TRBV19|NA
CASRRDGSYTEAFF
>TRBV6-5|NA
CASSRVPTDTQYF
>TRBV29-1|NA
CSSRQSNEQFF
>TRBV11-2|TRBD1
CASSFTGQGGAFF
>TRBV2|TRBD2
CASSEGLAGQGGEFF
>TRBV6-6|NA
CASYLSEATEAFF
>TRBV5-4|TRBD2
CASSLALLAGGPGTGELFF
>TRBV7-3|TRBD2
CASSLGTSGSEFNEQFF
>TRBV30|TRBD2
CAWKTGTSPGELFF
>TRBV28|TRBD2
CASSTTGTSVYNEQFF
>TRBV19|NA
CASSVTEWDTEAFF
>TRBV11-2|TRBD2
CASSLGLGQAGGGETQYF
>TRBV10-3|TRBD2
CAIRGTSGSYEQYF
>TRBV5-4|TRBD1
CASSSRTGTGGKGTF
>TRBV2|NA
CASSAGLSTDTQYF
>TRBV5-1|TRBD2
CASSLEGRTSGSYNEQFF
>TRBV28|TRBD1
CASSPTTGLNTEAFF
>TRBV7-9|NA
CASSGEGNTEAFF
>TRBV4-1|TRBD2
CASSQDPGRAADTQYF
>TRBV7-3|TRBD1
CASSNARDRGHEQYF
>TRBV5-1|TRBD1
CASSLRTGGAVNYGYTF
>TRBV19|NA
CASSISAGDTEAFF